This T cell receptor (beta chain) originates from a study of cytomegalovirus exposure and HLA in healthy donors. Germline V lookup: CDR1 KGHSH, CDR2 LQKENI. CDR3 length: 16 amino acids. V dropped 3 bases and J dropped 6; count of bases not matched to a gene: 9. For this clone: Its specificity is unknown.

Overall study findings and caveats: TCR beta chains numbering more than 150 were designated cytomegalovirus-associated. Later analysis associated a missense DCLRE1C variant with TCR beta V- and J-gene trimming.

PCR amplification relied on 60 Vbeta primers (plus 13 Jbeta primers). How the authors handled the data: Unique TCR beta chains totaled 65 million to 95 million in a later count, with roughly 11 million of them shared. Produced via immunoSEQ multiplex PCR; TCRdb's table is partial and in-frame only. That table supplies the V and J calls and clone size; D and trimming were determined from the DNA. This table holds some 200,000 clones, around 75% found once. Donors were nominally healthy when sampled, though unrecorded immune exposures were likely. The specimen sequenced was PBMCs. The TCR was taken from a woman in her thirties in good health and CMV-seronegative. V is TRBV18 and J is TRBJ2-2; the match to TRBD1 covers 8 bases. The CDR3 sequence is CASSPPWTGRPGELFF. CDR3 coding DNA: TGTGCCAGCTCACCCCCCTGGACAGGGCGGCCCGGGGAGCTGTTTTTT.